The T cell receptor beta chain described here comes from a study of cytomegalovirus exposure and HLA in healthy donors. The PCR contained 60 Vbeta and 13 Jbeta primers. The method was immunoSEQ multiplex PCR; TCRdb's version includes in-frame clones alone and lacks a portion of them. Among roughly 130,000 clones listed, roughly 74% were seen once. Whole-study results and caveats: It is likely that the observed cluster of highly shared sequence variants was a sequencing artifact. Being productive about 87% or about 30% of the time was typical of most TCR beta V segments in an earlier analysis. The study flagged 150 to 200 TCR beta chains as cytomegalovirus-associated. The authors later found most CMV-associated TCR beta chains appeared HLA-restricted.

Notes on this clone: Its target is not known.

This clonotype originated in a woman aged 50 to 60 in good health and CMV-seropositive. The sequenced sample was PBMCs.

CDR3 loop: CASSLGLANLYEQYF. Here the CDR3 DNA reads TGCGCCAGCAGCTTGGGACTAGCAAACTTATACGAGCAGTACTTC. The chain recombines TRBV5-1 with TRBJ2-7, with 7 bases lining up with TRBD2. CDR1 and CDR2 (germline): SGHRS, YFSETQ. This CDR3 region has 15 residues. Trimming removed 0 bases from V and 4 bases from J; junction bases left unmatched: 7.